This note documents a single T cell receptor beta chain sequence. Its specificity is not known. This CDR3 has 16 amino acids. CDR1 is MNHEY and CDR2 is SMNVEV in the germline V gene (reference sequence). The V gene end was trimmed by 8 bases and the J gene end by 4 bases; junction bases not matched to a gene: 13. The record originates from a study of cytomegalovirus exposure and HLA in healthy donors. About the research overall: Researchers previously reported finding fewer than 140 million unique TCR beta sequences from 170 million or so T cells.

PCR used 60 Vbeta primers and 13 Jbeta primers. Sequenced by immunoSEQ multiplex PCR; TCRdb stores in-frame clones only, minus some. The profile shows some 89,000 clones, 85% of them singletons. Points from the study as a whole: Through in vitro validation, three CMV-associated chains were shown to be specific for CMV antigens. Later work found that TCR association rates differed between HLA loci; DRB1 had the most and HLA-C the fewest.

Sequencing input: PBMCs. The rearrangement links TRBV27 to TRBJ1-1; 10 nucleotides agree with TRBD1. The TCR was taken from a man in his forties in good health and CMV-seropositive. The CDR3 DNA sequence: TGTGCCAGCTCCAAGGGACAGGGGCGGTGGATCACTGAAGCTTTCTTT. This translates into CASSKGQGRWITEAFF.